One sample yielded the 27 T cell receptor beta chains listed below, sequenced in a study of identical twins. TCRdb analysed the 5' RACE reads with MiXCR anew, one entry per CDR3 protein. The sample lists 250,000 to 300,000 distinct CDR3 sequences, 7.5% to 9.5% seen once, with around 7.1% in the top ten. The same specimen was also included in a second study, on yellow fever vaccine responses in identical twins.

Sequenced: CD8+ T cells sorted from blood. The receptors derive from a woman aged 18-35 years in good health.

This chain uses TRBV27 with TRBJ2-1; D remains unclear. Germline V gene data show CDR1 as MNHEY and CDR2 as SMNVEV (reference sequence). Trimming shortened V by 3 bases and J by 5 bases, and 5 bases separated the two germline ends. The CDR3 is made up of 12 amino acids. In DNA form, the CDR3 reads TGTGCCAGCAGTTTCAGAGACAATGAGCAGTTCTTC. Translated: CASSFRDNEQFF.

The CDR3 loop is CSARDRLTSGYTDTQYF. The DNA for the CDR3 is TGCAGTGCTAGAGATCGATTGACTAGCGGGTACACAGATACGCAGTATTTT. The rearrangement joins TRBV20-1 to TRBJ2-3; 10 bases line up with TRBD2. The CDR3 is made up of 17 amino acids. Germline V gene sequence: CDR1 DFQATT, CDR2 SNEGSKA (reference sequence). V lost 0 bases and J lost 2; bases outside the gene matches: 8.

In this sample, this clonotype turned up many times. The CDR3 loop is CASSQVVPNGPYEQYF. As DNA, the CDR3 is TGCGCCAGCAGCCAAGTCGTCCCGAACGGACCCTACGAGCAGTACTTC. The chain links TRBV4-1 to TRBJ2-7; no firm D call. Trimming pared 1 base from V and 2 bases from J, leaving 15 bases between. This CDR3 spans 16 amino acids. Germline V gives CDR1 MGHRA, CDR2 YSYEKL.

The chain has TRBV24-1 and TRBJ2-5; TRBD2 might be the D (6 bases). The germline CDR1 and CDR2 sequences are KGHDR and SFDVKD. The CDR3 sequence is 13 residues long. Trimming removed 9 bases at V and 4 bases at J, with 14 bases between. The CDR3 sequence is CATRGTAGETQYF. The CDR3 coding sequence is TGTGCCACCCGCGGGACGGCGGGAGAGACCCAGTACTTC.

This clonotype was recorded many times. This chain links TRBV29-1 with TRBJ2-1; TRBD1 matches at 11 bases. Looked up from germline, CDR1 is SQVTM and CDR2 is ANQGSEA. J lost 3 bases, V lost 7 bases, and 17 bases had no gene match. This CDR3 comprises 18 residues. The CDR3, as DNA: TGCAGCGCCCTATCCGGGACAGGGGGGCAAGGCCGCTACAATGAGCAGTTCTTC. Protein: CSALSGTGGQGRYNEQFF.

In its sample, this clonotype was seen many times. J is TRBJ2-7 and V is TRBV28; TRBD1 is a possible D gene (5 bases). V was trimmed by 4 bases and J by 2 bases, leaving 9 bases between them. Per germline, CDR1 MDHEN and CDR2 SYDVKM. This CDR3 is built from 13 residues. The CDR3 protein is CASSSLTAYEQYF. The CDR3 DNA reads TGTGCCAGCAGTTCGCTGACAGCCTACGAGCAGTACTTC.

This clonotype came up many times. This chain links TRBV5-5 with TRBJ2-3; no reliable D call. Germline V lookup: CDR1 SGHKS, CDR2 YYEKEE (reference sequence). V lost 0 bases to trimming and J lost 4 bases, with 9 bases between them. The CDR3 covers 14 residues. The CDR3 bases are TGTGCCAGCAGCTTGGAACCAAGGGCAGATACGCAGTATTTT. It yields the protein CASSLEPRADTQYF.

This clonotype was counted ten times or more. The V gene is TRBV11-2, the J gene TRBJ2-1; 11 bases align to TRBD2. The CDR3 has 15 amino acids. V trimming: 1 base; J trimming: 6 bases; junction bases outside the gene matches: 2. The germline V gene has CDR1 SGHAT and CDR2 FQNNGV. The DNA of the CDR3 is TGTGCCAGCAGCTTAGTAGCGGGAGGGCCCAATGAGCAGTTCTTC. Translation gives CASSLVAGGPNEQFF.

Only a few counts were recorded for this clonotype. The rearrangement links TRBV14 to TRBJ2-4; D is possibly TRBD1 (5 bases). This CDR3 region has 15 residues. The germline V and J ends were trimmed by 1 base and 8 bases, with 15 bases remaining between them. CDR1 is SGHDN and CDR2 is FVKESK in the germline V gene. CDR3 nucleotide sequence: TGTGCCAGCAGCCAAGGGGGCGATGAGTGGGACATTCAGTACTTC. Amino acid sequence: CASSQGGDEWDIQYF.

The chain combines TRBV6-2 or TRBV6-3 with TRBJ1-1, with TRBD1 matching 8 bases. The CDR3 covers 12 residues. V shed 6 bases and J 7 bases; nucleotides not matched to a gene: 4. Germline V gene data show CDR1 as MNHEY and CDR2 as SVGEGT. This CDR3 is CASSQQGDEAFF. Written as DNA, the CDR3 is TGTGCCAGCAGCCAACAGGGGGATGAAGCTTTCTTT.

The chain recombines TRBV20-1 with TRBJ2-7; 10 nucleotides agree with TRBD2. Losses at the gene ends were 7 bases for V and 3 bases for J; bases not matched to a gene: 6. Germline lookup yields CDR1 DFQATT and CDR2 SNEGSKA (reference sequence). The CDR3 consists of 13 residues. CDR3 in DNA: TGCAGTGGTCAGCGGGAGGGACTCTACGAGCAGTACTTC. It encodes CSGQREGLYEQYF.

This clonotype was picked up many times. The rearrangement links TRBV29-1 to TRBJ2-5, with D possibly matching TRBD1 (6 bases). With 7 bases removed from V and 5 bases from J, the gap between germline ends came to 14 bases. There are 12 residues in the CDR3. CDR1 SQVTM and CDR2 ANQGSEA come from the germline V gene. Here the CDR3 reads CSAEGVSETQYF. The CDR3 DNA follows: TGCAGCGCCGAGGGGGTCTCGGAGACCCAGTACTTC.

The chain joins TRBV18 to TRBJ2-5; 7 bases map to TRBD1. CDR1 is KGHSH and CDR2 is LQKENI in the germline V gene. The J segment lost 0 bases and the V segment lost 6 bases, leaving 4 bases of the junction unmatched. The CDR3 has 14 amino acids. CDR3 residues: CASSGDSHQETQYF. The CDR3 region has the DNA TGTGCCAGCTCTGGGGACAGCCACCAAGAGACCCAGTACTTC.

The chain couples TRBV27 to TRBJ2-7; D not certain. The CDR3 runs 14 residues. The V gene's germline CDR1 is MNHEY and CDR2 SMNVEV (reference sequence). V was pared by 0 bases and J by 3 bases, with 9 bases between. The CDR3 sequence: CASSLSGESYEQYF. CDR3 nucleotide sequence: TGTGCCAGCAGTTTATCGGGTGAGAGCTACGAGCAGTACTTC.

This rearrangement joins TRBV20-1 to TRBJ2-7; D not certain. V was cut by 2 bases and J by 5 bases, with 4 bases left in between. Germline loops: CDR1 DFQATT, CDR2 SNEGSKA (reference sequence). The CDR3 runs to 10 residues. CDR3: CSARWDEQYF. DNA of the CDR3: TGCAGTGCTAGATGGGACGAGCAGTACTTC.

This clonotype was detected only a few times. The rearrangement links TRBV4-1 to TRBJ2-7; D unclear. The CDR3 loop spans 14 amino acids. Germline values: CDR1 MGHRA, CDR2 YSYEKL. Trimming took off 1 base at V and 2 bases at J, with 9 bases between the two ends. The CDR3 reads CASSQGAGTYEQYF. DNA of the CDR3: TGCGCCAGCAGCCAAGGCGCCGGTACCTACGAGCAGTACTTC.

This clonotype was recorded a few times. This chain uses TRBV2 with TRBJ2-1; TRBD1 matches 9 bases. Germline V gene sequence: CDR1 SNHLY, CDR2 FYNNEI. The V and J ends lost 9 bases and 3 bases, in that order; junction bases with no gene match: 6. This CDR3 comprises 14 residues. The CDR3 region is CAREGQGNYNEQFF. The CDR3 region has the DNA TGTGCCAGAGAGGGACAGGGCAACTACAATGAGCAGTTCTTC.

This clonotype was found many times. V is TRBV11-2 and J is TRBJ2-2; 9 nucleotides align to TRBD1. The trim removed 8 bases at V and 7 bases at J, leaving 8 bases unmatched. The length of the CDR3 is 14 residues. Germline V gene lookup returns CDR1 SGHAT and CDR2 FQNNGV. The CDR3 region has the DNA TGTGCCAGCCAGGACAGGGGAGCCGGCGGGGAGCTGTTTTTT. Protein: CASQDRGAGGELFF.

This clonotype has at least ten counts. CDR3 sequence reads: CASSPAGGLSSYEQYF. The CDR3 DNA reads as TGTGCCAGCAGCCCCGCAGGGGGTCTCTCTTCCTACGAGCAGTACTTC. V is TRBV7-9 and J is TRBJ2-7, with 7 bases identical to TRBD1. The CDR3 is 16 amino acids. The V gene's germline CDR1 is SEHNR and CDR2 FQNEAQ (reference sequence). The J segment lost 1 base and the V segment lost 5 bases, leaving 11 bases of the junction unmatched.

The genes are TRBV4-1 and TRBJ1-2; D possibly corresponds to TRBD1 (5 bases). The CDR3 consists of 14 residues. Germline CDR1 and CDR2: MGHRA and YSYEKL. Trimming left V 0 bases short and J 5 bases short, with 10 bases between. CDR3 sequence: CASSQDPAGYGYTF. CDR3 bases: TGCGCCAGCAGCCAAGACCCGGCAGGGTATGGCTACACCTTC.

The rearrangement joins TRBV3-1 to TRBJ2-1, with D possibly being TRBD1 (7 bases). V lost 1 base, J lost 4 bases, and 20 bases lay in between. The germline gives CDR1 LGHDT, CDR2 YNNKEL (reference sequence). The CDR3 is 18 residues long. In DNA, the CDR3 is TGTGCCAGCAGCCAAGTAGATTCGGCGGGACAGCCTTACAATGAGCAGTTCTTC. Its translation: CASSQVDSAGQPYNEQFF.

The chain joins TRBV4-1 to TRBJ1-1; TRBD1 might be the D (5 bases). CDR1 and CDR2 (germline): MGHRA, YSYEKL. The length of the CDR3 is 16 residues. V shed 0 bases and J shed 5 bases, with 16 bases lying between them. In DNA, the CDR3 is TGCGCCAGCAGCCAAGAGCCCCAGGGAAGGCTTACTGAAGCTTTCTTT. As protein: CASSQEPQGRLTEAFF.

This clonotype was recorded at least ten times. The chain combines TRBV7-9 with TRBJ2-1; the match to TRBD2 covers 12 bases. V dropped 5 bases and J dropped 5; count of bases not matched to a gene: 7. Germline V gives CDR1 SEHNR, CDR2 FQNEAQ (reference sequence). CDR3 size: 16 residues. This chain's CDR3 is CASSVLAGGSDNEQFF. The CDR3 DNA is TGTGCCAGCAGCGTACTAGCGGGGGGCTCGGACAATGAGCAGTTCTTC.

This clonotype was counted between two and nine times. The chain recombines TRBV29-1 with TRBJ1-2; possible D gene TRBD1, 5 bases. Germline-derived CDR1 and CDR2 are SQVTM and ANQGSEA. The length of the CDR3 is 13 residues. Trimming took off 5 bases at V and 5 bases at J, with 15 bases between the two ends. CDR3 residues: CSVMDTTDYGYTF. Written as DNA, the CDR3 is TGCAGCGTTATGGACACCACCGATTATGGCTACACCTTC.

This clonotype was counted at least ten times. The rearrangement links TRBV29-1 to TRBJ2-1, with TRBD2 matching over 12 bases. V gave up 3 bases and J gave up 7 bases; unmatched junction bases: 10. The CDR3 has 16 residues. The V gene's germline CDR1 is SQVTM and CDR2 ANQGSEA. The CDR3 DNA reads TGCAGCGTTGAGGGGAGGACTAGCGGGATTACTAATGAGCAGTTCTTC. Protein: CSVEGRTSGITNEQFF.

In nucleotides, the CDR3 is TGTGCCAGCAGTTACCGGCCAGATACGCAGTATTTT. It yields the protein CASSYRPDTQYF. The chain is built from TRBV6-2 or TRBV6-3 and TRBJ2-3; D is unclear. The CDR3 has 12 amino acids. V dropped 2 bases and J dropped 4 bases, with 4 bases sitting between them. Germline V gene sequence: CDR1 MNHEY, CDR2 SVGEGT.

This clonotype showed up many times. This chain links TRBV29-1 with TRBJ2-6; 7 nucleotides match TRBD1. The germline CDR1 and CDR2 sequences are SQVTM and ANQGSEA. J gave up 0 bases and V 6 bases, and 8 bases lay outside the gene matches. The CDR3 contains 16 residues. The CDR3 bases are TGCAGCGTCGGGCAGGGGGATTACTCTGGGGCCAACGTCCTGACTTTC. It specifies CSVGQGDYSGANVLTF.